These 24 T cell receptor beta chains originate from one sample sequenced in a study of blood T cell repertoires in COVID-19 (dated by TCRdb to between 2020 and 2021). Library generation was performed with the immunoSEQ multiplex PCR assay. TCRdb provides this immuneACCESS table in a form limited to in-frame rearrangements. Some clones are lacking; in checked studies, under half of them reflect an unresolved V gene, and why the rest are absent is not known. The sample data list 100,000 to 120,000 clones, and 70% to 90% of these were observed just once. Together, the top ten hold more than 3% of the sample. The sequenced material came from peripheral blood. The origin of the receptors is a middle-aged man with acute or convalescent COVID-19.

This clone was found once. The rearrangement joins TRBV7-2 to TRBJ1-1, with D possibly matching TRBD1 (5 bases). CDR1 is SGHTA, CDR2 FQGNSA, per germline. This CDR3 contains 14 residues. V lost 7 bases and J lost 3, with 15 bases in between. The CDR3 nucleotides are TGTGCCAGCACCTTCTCTGGGGGGGACACTGAAGCTTTCTTT. Its translation: CASTFSGGDTEAFF.

The chain employs TRBV24-1 and TRBJ2-3; D remains unclear. There are 14 residues in the CDR3. CDR1 KGHDR and CDR2 SFDVKD come from the germline V gene. Trimming took off 4 bases at V and 5 bases at J, with 12 bases between the two ends. CDR3 sequence reads: CATSEPSGQDTQYF. CDR3 DNA sequence: TGTGCCACCAGTGAACCAAGTGGGCAAGATACGCAGTATTTT.

The V gene is TRBV24-1, the J gene TRBJ2-3, with D uncertain. This CDR3 is built from 14 residues. Germline V gene data show CDR1 as KGHDR and CDR2 as SFDVKD. The V gene lost 4 bases and the J gene lost 2 bases, with 9 bases spanning the gap. CDR3 loop: CATSEHGATDTQYF. The DNA of the CDR3 is TGTGCCACCAGTGAGCACGGAGCCACAGATACGCAGTATTTT.

The J gene is TRBJ2-3, the V gene TRBV14; 10 bases fit TRBD1. The CDR3 sequence is 16 residues long. Germline V lookup: CDR1 SGHDN, CDR2 FVKESK. J gave up 2 bases and V 3 bases, and 5 bases lay outside the gene matches. In DNA form, the CDR3 reads TGTGCCAGCAGCCAGCGGACAGGGGGGATCACAGATACGCAGTATTTT. It codes for CASSQRTGGITDTQYF.

This chain uses TRBV11-2 with TRBJ2-7; 8 bases fit TRBD1. The CDR3 has 15 amino acids. The V and J ends lost 4 bases and 0 bases, in that order; junction bases with no gene match: 5. In germline, CDR1 is SGHAT, CDR2 FQNNGV. The CDR3 DNA is TGTGCCAGCAGCTCTTGGACAGGGAGCTCCTACGAGCAGTACTTC. Encoded protein: CASSSWTGSSYEQYF.

This chain connects TRBV5-6 to TRBJ2-1, with D maybe TRBD1 (6 bases). Germline CDR1 and CDR2: SGHDT and YYEEEE. The CDR3 spans 13 residues. Deletions cut 3 bases from V and 7 bases from J, with 11 bases between. The CDR3 spells CASSSDSLNEQFF. CDR3 sequence (DNA): TGTGCCAGCAGCTCGGACAGTTTAAATGAGCAGTTCTTC.

The chain couples TRBV6-5 to TRBJ2-1, with D possibly TRBD2 on 6 matching bases. Germline V gene data show CDR1 as MNHEY and CDR2 as SVGAGI. The CDR3 length is 15 residues. The V gene lost 2 bases and the J gene lost 8 bases, with 16 bases spanning the gap. CDR3 coding DNA: TGTGCCAGCAGTTACAGCCGTGGGGGGTTCGATGAGCAGTTCTTC. It encodes CASSYSRGGFDEQFF.

The V gene is TRBV5-6, the J gene TRBJ1-1; TRBD1 aligns across 7 bases. The CDR3 is 16 residues long. V lost 4 bases, J lost 1 base, and 10 bases stayed unmatched. Germline V gene lookup returns CDR1 SGHDT and CDR2 YYEEEE. The CDR3 DNA reads TGTGCCAGCAGCCTGCGCTGGACAGGCGGGAACACTGAAGCTTTCTTT. It translates to CASSLRWTGGNTEAFF.

This clone was picked up a small number of times. This chain connects TRBV4-1 to TRBJ2-7; 8 bases line up with TRBD2. Germline V lookup: CDR1 MGHRA, CDR2 YSYEKL. The junction had 13 bases not matched to a gene; V was cut back by 4 bases and J by 5 bases. The CDR3 runs to 16 residues. This CDR3 is CASSRQVAGGIDEQYF. The CDR3 DNA reads as TGCGCCAGCAGCCGGCAAGTTGCGGGGGGCATCGACGAGCAGTACTTC.

The chain links TRBV6-2 or TRBV6-3 to TRBJ2-3; D gene unclear. Germline values: CDR1 MNHEY, CDR2 SVGEGT. Trimming took off 2 bases at V and 4 bases at J, with 4 bases between the two ends. The CDR3 is 12 residues long. In nucleotides, the CDR3 is TGTGCCAGCAGTTACGGGCCAGATACGCAGTATTTT. Its protein product is CASSYGPDTQYF.

V gene TRBV7-3 combines with J gene TRBJ2-6, with D hard to call. CDR1 and CDR2 (germline): SGHTA, FQGTGA. Deletions cut 3 bases from V and 4 bases from J, with 4 bases between. There are 13 residues in the CDR3. CDR3 amino acids: CASSLGGANVLTF. DNA of the CDR3: TGTGCCAGCAGCTTGGGCGGGGCCAACGTCCTGACTTTC.

The rearrangement links TRBV10-3 to TRBJ2-7; a possible D gene is TRBD1 (5 bases). The CDR3 sequence is 13 residues long. Germline-derived CDR1 and CDR2 are ENHRY and SYGVKD. The germline V and J ends were trimmed by 3 bases and 0 bases, with 6 bases remaining between them. The CDR3 protein is CAISEDSSYEQYF. As DNA, the CDR3 is TGTGCCATCAGTGAAGACAGCTCCTACGAGCAGTACTTC.

This clone has ten or more counts. The gene calls are TRBV6-2 or TRBV6-3 and TRBJ2-5; 8 nucleotides align to TRBD1. In germline, CDR1 is MNHEY, CDR2 SVGEGT. V dropped 6 bases and J dropped 4; count of bases not matched to a gene: 7. This CDR3 region has 14 residues. CDR3 residues: CASSKDRDGETQYF. The CDR3 DNA reads as TGTGCCAGCAGCAAGGACAGGGACGGAGAGACCCAGTACTTC.

The V gene is TRBV12-5, the J gene TRBJ1-5; D is possibly TRBD1 (5 bases). The CDR3 contains 13 residues. V dropped 4 bases and J dropped 4 bases, with 8 bases sitting between them. Per germline, CDR1 LGHNT and CDR2 FRNRAP. This chain's CDR3 is CASGSDRNQPQHF. CDR3 nucleotide sequence: TGTGCTAGTGGTTCCGACAGAAATCAGCCCCAGCATTTT.

The count of this clone is one. The genes are TRBV4-1 and TRBJ1-2; a possible D gene is TRBD1 (5 bases). Trimming stripped 3 bases from V and 0 bases from J, with 11 bases between. This CDR3 comprises 15 residues. Looked up from germline, CDR1 is MGHRA and CDR2 is YSYEKL. Written as DNA, the CDR3 is TGCGCCAGCAGCCAGGGCCAGGGATCTAACTATGGCTACACCTTC. Its translation: CASSQGQGSNYGYTF.

The chain is built from TRBV30 and TRBJ1-3, with a tentative D call TRBD1 (5 bases). Germline CDR1 and CDR2: GTSNPN and SVGIG (reference sequence). The germline V and J ends were trimmed by 0 bases and 7 bases, with 13 bases remaining between them. The CDR3 consists of 14 residues. In DNA form, the CDR3 reads TGTGCCTGGAGTGTAGGGGCAGGTGGCAACACCATATATTTT. Translation: CAWSVGAGGNTIYF.

Details on this clone: One end of the junction fails to match germline, which may point to a read error. The rearrangement uses TRBV24-1 and TRBJ2-5, with 9 bases matching TRBD1. The CDR3 has 15 amino acids. CDR1 is KGHDR, CDR2 SFDVKD, per germline. For the CDR3, the DNA is TGTGCCACCTGTGAGACGACAGGGGGAGGAGAGACCCAGTACTTC. It codes for CATCETTGGGETQYF.

The J gene is TRBJ1-6, the V gene TRBV2, with 9 positions matching TRBD1. Trimming took 7 bases from V and 3 from J; bases not matched to a gene: 10. The germline gives CDR1 SNHLY, CDR2 FYNNEI. The CDR3 is 17 amino acids. CDR3 DNA: TGTGCCAGCAAAAGGGACAGGGATCATGACTATAATTCACCCCTCCACTTT. It is translated as CASKRDRDHDYNSPLHF.

The V and J genes are TRBV2 and TRBJ1-5; D is perhaps TRBD1 (6 bases). This CDR3 has 12 amino acids. Trimming took off 8 bases at V and 5 bases at J, with 10 bases between the two ends. Germline V lookup: CDR1 SNHLY, CDR2 FYNNEI. The CDR3 sequence is CASSGGYQPQHF. In DNA, the CDR3 is TGTGCCAGCTCGGGGGGCTATCAGCCCCAGCATTTT.

This chain joins TRBV3-1 (or the pseudogene TRBV3-2) and TRBJ2-2, with 12 bases aligning to TRBD2. This CDR3 spans 18 amino acids. Germline lookup yields CDR1 LGHDT and CDR2 YNNKEL (reference sequence). The V segment lost 0 bases and the J segment 7 bases; nucleotides outside the gene matches: 9. The chain's CDR3 is CASSQEVTSGGYIGELFF. In DNA form, the CDR3 reads TGTGCCAGCAGCCAAGAAGTGACTAGCGGGGGTTATATCGGGGAGCTGTTTTTT.

J is TRBJ2-4 and V is TRBV28, with 8 positions matching TRBD2. Trimming cost V 8 bases and J 9 bases; bases outside gene matches: 6. From germline, CDR1 is MDHEN and CDR2 SYDVKM. There are 12 residues in the CDR3. The CDR3 coding sequence is TGTGCCAGCGCGGGGGGACTGGCCATTCAGTACTTC. Translated, it gives CASAGGLAIQYF.

The J gene is TRBJ1-6, the V gene TRBV30, with 10 bases identical to TRBD1. V lost 2 bases, J lost 9 bases, and 4 bases stayed unmatched. This CDR3 is 14 amino acids long. From germline, CDR1 is GTSNPN and CDR2 SVGIG (reference sequence). Here the CDR3 DNA reads TGTGCCTGGAGTTCAGGACAGGGGGTTTCACCCCTCCACTTT. Translating it yields CAWSSGQGVSPLHF.

The CDR3 DNA is TGTGCCAGCAGCCCCCTACTAGCGGGGGGGCCCTACATTCAGTACTTC. Its translation is CASSPLLAGGPYIQYF. V and J are TRBV6-2 or TRBV6-3 and TRBJ2-4; 13 nucleotides align to TRBD2. V lost 6 bases, J lost 8 bases, and 10 bases stayed unmatched. The CDR3 totals 16 residues. CDR1 MNHEY and CDR2 SVGEGT come from the germline V gene.

The genes are TRBV6-6 and TRBJ1-1; a possible D gene is TRBD1 (5 bases). The germline V and J ends were trimmed by 8 bases and 0 bases, with 16 bases remaining between them. The CDR3 spans 15 residues. CDR1 is MNHNY, CDR2 SVGAGI, per germline (reference sequence). CDR3 coding DNA: TGTGCCAGCCAAAGGGGCGGCAGATTGAACACTGAAGCTTTCTTT. This gives the protein CASQRGGRLNTEAFF.